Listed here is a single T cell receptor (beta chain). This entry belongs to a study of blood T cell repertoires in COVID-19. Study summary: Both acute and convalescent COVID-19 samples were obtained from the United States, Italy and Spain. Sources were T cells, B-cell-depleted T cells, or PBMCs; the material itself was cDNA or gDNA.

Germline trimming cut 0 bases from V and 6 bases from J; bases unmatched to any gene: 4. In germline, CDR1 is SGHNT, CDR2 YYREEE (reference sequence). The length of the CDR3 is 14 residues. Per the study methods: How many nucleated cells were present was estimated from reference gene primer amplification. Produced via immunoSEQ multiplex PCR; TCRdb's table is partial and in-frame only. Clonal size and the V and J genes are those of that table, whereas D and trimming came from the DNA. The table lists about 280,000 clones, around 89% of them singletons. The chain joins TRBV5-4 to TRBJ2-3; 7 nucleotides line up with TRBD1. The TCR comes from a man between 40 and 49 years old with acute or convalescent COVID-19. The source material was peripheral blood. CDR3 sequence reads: CASSLVGGRDTQYF. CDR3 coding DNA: TGTGCCAGCAGCTTGGTAGGGGGCCGGGATACGCAGTATTTT.